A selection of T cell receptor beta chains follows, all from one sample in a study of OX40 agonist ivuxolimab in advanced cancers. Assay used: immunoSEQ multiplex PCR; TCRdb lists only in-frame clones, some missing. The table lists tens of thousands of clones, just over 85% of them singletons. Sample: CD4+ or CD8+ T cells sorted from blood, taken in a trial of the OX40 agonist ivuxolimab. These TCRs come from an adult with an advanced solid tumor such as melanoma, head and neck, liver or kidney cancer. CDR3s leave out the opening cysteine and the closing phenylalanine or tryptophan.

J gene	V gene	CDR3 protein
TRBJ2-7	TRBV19	ASRGGQESYEQY
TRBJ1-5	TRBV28	ASSLEEQPQH
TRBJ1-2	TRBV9	ASSVGRDFYGYT
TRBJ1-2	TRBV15	ATSRVGGTYGYT
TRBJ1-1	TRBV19	ASKRERALPNTEAF
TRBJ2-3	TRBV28	ASSFFSLADTQY
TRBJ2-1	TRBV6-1	ASSRNTYNEQF
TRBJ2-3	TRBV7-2	ASSLDRGADTQY
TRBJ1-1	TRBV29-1	SGGRGTEAF
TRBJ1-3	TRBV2	ASSDSRQGPGNTIY
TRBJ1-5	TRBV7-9	ASSPAQGNQPQH
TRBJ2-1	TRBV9	ASSPSQRLLHEQF
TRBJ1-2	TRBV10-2	ASTSHLGYGYT
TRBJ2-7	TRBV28	ASSRSGTGFREQY
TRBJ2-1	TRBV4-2	ASSQDLRLDRGYNEQF
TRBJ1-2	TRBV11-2	ASSLMAGPVIYGYT
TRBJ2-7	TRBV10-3	AISPHGGQITYEQY
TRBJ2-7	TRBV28	ASNGSGGEMVEQY
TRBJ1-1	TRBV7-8	ASSVTEENTEAF
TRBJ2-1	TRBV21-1	ASSKKAGGPYNEQF
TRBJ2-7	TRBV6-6	ASRPGSATYEQY
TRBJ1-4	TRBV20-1	SGGSNEKLF
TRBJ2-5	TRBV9	ASSVGHRETQY
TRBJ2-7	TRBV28	ASRRTGSTREQY
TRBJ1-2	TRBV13	ASSVDRGYGYT
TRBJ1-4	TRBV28	ASSFLQGATNEKLF
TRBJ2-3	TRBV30	AWSHSSDTQY
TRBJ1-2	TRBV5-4	ASSLKGLRYGYT
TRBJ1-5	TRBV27	ASRRKGYSNQPQH